Sequencing of this T cell receptor (beta chain) was carried out in a study of T cell repertoires in cytomegalovirus infection. Overall study context: Public TCR beta signatures provided an indication of both CMV infection and a matching HLA type. Findings and caveats of the study: CMV carriers with the relevant HLA were identified by cumulative public TCR beta family frequency.

MiXCR was run by TCRdb on the reads, yielding one entry per CDR3 protein. Counted here are some 600,000 distinct CDR3 sequences, roughly 26% occurring once; the ten biggest clones make up roughly 8%. A word on this clonotype: Its antigen is currently unknown.

V gave up 9 bases and J gave up 4 bases; unmatched junction bases: 9. The CDR3 totals 15 residues. Germline V lookup: CDR1 SNHLY, CDR2 FYNNEI. This TCR came from a human donor in good health (CMV status not recorded). Some clones in this sample may be carry-over from other donors' samples. V gene TRBV2 combines with J gene TRBJ2-1; 10 positions match TRBD2. Sequenced input: CD8+ T cells from PBMCs. The CDR3 sequence is CAREVAGGRYNEQFF. DNA of the CDR3: TGTGCCAGAGAGGTAGCGGGGGGCCGATACAATGAGCAGTTCTTC.